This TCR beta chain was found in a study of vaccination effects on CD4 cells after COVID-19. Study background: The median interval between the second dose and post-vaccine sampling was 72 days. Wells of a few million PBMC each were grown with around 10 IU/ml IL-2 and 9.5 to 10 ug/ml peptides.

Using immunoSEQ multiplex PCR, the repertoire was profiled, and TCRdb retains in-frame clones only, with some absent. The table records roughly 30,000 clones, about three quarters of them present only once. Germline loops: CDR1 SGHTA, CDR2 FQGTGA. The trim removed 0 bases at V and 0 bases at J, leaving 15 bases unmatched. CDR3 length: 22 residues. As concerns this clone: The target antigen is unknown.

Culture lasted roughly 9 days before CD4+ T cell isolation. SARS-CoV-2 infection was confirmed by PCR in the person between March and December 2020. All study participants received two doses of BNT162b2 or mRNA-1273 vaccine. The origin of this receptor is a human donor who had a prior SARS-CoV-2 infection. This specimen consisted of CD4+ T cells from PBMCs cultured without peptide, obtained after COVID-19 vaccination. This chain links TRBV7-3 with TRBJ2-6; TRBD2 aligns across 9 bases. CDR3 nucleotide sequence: TGTGCCAGCAGCTTAACCCCGGCGACTAGCGGACTCCGTATCTCTGGGGCCAACGTCCTGACTTTC. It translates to CASSLTPATSGLRISGANVLTF.